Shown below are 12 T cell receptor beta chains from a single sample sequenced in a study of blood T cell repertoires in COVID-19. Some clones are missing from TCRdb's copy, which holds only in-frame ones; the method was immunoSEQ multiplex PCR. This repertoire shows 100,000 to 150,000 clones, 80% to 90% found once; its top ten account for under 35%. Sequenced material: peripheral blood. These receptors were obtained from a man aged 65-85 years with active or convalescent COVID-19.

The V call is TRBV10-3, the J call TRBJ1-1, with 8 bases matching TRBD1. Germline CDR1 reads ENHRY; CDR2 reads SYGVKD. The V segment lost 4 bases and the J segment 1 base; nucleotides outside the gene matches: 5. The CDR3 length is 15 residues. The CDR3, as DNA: TGTGCCATCAGTGGATCGGACAGGGAGAACACTGAAGCTTTCTTT. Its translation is CAISGSDRENTEAFF.

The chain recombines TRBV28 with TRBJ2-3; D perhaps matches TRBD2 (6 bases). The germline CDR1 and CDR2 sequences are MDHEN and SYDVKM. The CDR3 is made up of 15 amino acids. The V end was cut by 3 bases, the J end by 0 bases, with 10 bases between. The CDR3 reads CASSFPGTSTDTQYF. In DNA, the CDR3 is TGTGCCAGCAGTTTCCCGGGGACTAGCACAGATACGCAGTATTTT. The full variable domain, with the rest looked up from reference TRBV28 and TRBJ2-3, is DVKVTQSSRYLVKRTGEKVFLECVQDMDHENMFWYRQDPGLGLRLIYFSYDVKMKEKGDIPEGYSVSREKKERFSLILESASTNQTSMYLCASSFPGTSTDTQYFGPGTRLTVL.

The CDR3 sequence: CASRLADTDTQYF. As DNA, the CDR3 is TGTGCCAGCAGACTAGCGGACACAGATACGCAGTATTTT. The chain combines TRBV6-5 with TRBJ2-3; 8 nucleotides align to TRBD2. V trimming: 6 bases; J trimming: 2 bases; junction bases outside the gene matches: 1. Germline CDR1 MNHEY, CDR2 SVGAGI. The CDR3 loop spans 13 amino acids.

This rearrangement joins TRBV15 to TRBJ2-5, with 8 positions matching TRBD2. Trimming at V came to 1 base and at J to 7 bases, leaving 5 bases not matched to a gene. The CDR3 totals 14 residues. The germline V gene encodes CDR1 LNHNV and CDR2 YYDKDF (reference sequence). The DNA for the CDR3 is TGTGCCACCAGCAGAGGGCTAGCGGGTGCGACCCAGTACTTC. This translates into CATSRGLAGATQYF.

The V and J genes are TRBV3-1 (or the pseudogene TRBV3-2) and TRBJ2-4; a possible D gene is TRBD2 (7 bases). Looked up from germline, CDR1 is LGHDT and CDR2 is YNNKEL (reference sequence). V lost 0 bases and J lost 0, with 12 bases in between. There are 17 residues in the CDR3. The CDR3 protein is CASSQDWGGLAKNIQYF. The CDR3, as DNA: TGTGCCAGCAGCCAAGATTGGGGGGGCCTAGCCAAAAACATTCAGTACTTC.

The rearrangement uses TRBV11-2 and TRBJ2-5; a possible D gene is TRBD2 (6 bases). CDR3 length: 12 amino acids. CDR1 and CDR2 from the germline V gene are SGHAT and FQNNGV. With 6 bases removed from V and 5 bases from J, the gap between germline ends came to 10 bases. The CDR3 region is CASSERAETQYF. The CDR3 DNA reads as TGTGCCAGCAGTGAGCGGGCGGAGACCCAGTACTTC.

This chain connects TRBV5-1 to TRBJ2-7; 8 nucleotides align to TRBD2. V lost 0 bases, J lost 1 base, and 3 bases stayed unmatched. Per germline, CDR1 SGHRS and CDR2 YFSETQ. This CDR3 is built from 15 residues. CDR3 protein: CASSLGGGRSYEQYF. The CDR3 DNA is TGCGCCAGCAGCTTGGGTGGCGGGAGGTCCTACGAGCAGTACTTC.

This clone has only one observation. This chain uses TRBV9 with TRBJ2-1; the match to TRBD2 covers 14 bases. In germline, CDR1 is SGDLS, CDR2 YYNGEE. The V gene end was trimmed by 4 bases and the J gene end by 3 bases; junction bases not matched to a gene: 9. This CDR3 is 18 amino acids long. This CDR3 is CASSPWTSGRFYYNEQFF. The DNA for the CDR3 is TGTGCCAGCAGCCCCTGGACTAGCGGGAGGTTCTACTACAATGAGCAGTTCTTC.

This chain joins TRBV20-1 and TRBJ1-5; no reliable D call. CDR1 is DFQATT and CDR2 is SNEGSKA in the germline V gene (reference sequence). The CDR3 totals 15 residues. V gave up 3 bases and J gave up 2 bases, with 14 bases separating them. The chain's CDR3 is CSASPGLTGNQPQHF. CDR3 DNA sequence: TGCAGTGCTAGTCCGGGTTTAACTGGCAATCAGCCCCAGCATTTT.

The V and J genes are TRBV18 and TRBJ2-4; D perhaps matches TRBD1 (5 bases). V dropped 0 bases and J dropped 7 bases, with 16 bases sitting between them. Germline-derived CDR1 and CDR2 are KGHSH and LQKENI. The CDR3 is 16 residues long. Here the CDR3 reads CASSPPQGATGNIQYF. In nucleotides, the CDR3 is TGTGCCAGCTCACCACCGCAAGGGGCCACCGGGAACATTCAGTACTTC.

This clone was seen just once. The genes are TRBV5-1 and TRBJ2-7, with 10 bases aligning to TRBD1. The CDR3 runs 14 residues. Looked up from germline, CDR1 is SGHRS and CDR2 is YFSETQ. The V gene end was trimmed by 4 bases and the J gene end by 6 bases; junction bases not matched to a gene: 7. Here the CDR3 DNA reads TGCGCCAGCAGCACAGGGACAGGGGCCTTCGAGCAGTACTTC. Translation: CASSTGTGAFEQYF.

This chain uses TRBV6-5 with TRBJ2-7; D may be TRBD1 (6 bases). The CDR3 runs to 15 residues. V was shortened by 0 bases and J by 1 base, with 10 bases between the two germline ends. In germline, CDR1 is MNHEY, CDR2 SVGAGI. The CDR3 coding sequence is TGTGCCAGCAGTTACTCTCCGGACAGATCCTACGAGCAGTACTTC. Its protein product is CASSYSPDRSYEQYF.